The rows below give T cell receptor beta chains drawn from one sample of a study of response to subunit inactivated influenza vaccine. TCRdb ran MiXCR on the RT-PCR reads and lists one entry per CDR3 protein. This sample carries about 500,000 distinct CDR3 sequences, approximately 15% of them seen once, and the ten largest clones take less than 4%. The sequencing used CD4+ T cells sorted from PBMCs, collected around 25 months after vaccination. The origin of the receptors is a man between 50 and 69 years old who received an inactivated influenza vaccine. Both conserved end residues are part of each CDR3. The order of the fields is J gene, V gene, CDR3 protein.

J gene: TRBJ2-1; V gene: TRBV27; CDR3 protein: CASIKYLAGTDNEQFF
J gene: TRBJ2-3; V gene: TRBV7-2; CDR3 protein: CASSLDIVGTDTQYF
J gene: TRBJ2-7; V gene: TRBV3-1; CDR3 protein: CASSQGQGFGEQYF
J gene: TRBJ2-2; V gene: TRBV12-3/TRBV12-4; CDR3 protein: CASSPPGSGTGELFF
J gene: TRBJ2-1; V gene: TRBV7-2; CDR3 protein: CASSTSAGVGVSNEQFF
J gene: TRBJ2-3; V gene: TRBV4-3; CDR3 protein: CASSQDLGIDTQYF
J gene: TRBJ1-5; V gene: TRBV6-1; CDR3 protein: CASSEVGYQPQHF
J gene: TRBJ2-7; V gene: TRBV5-1; CDR3 protein: CASSLDMEGAGEQYF
J gene: TRBJ1-1; V gene: TRBV6-1; CDR3 protein: CASSQTGVTEAFF
J gene: TRBJ1-2; V gene: TRBV12-3/TRBV12-4; CDR3 protein: CASSNWDRASYGYTF
J gene: TRBJ2-1; V gene: TRBV28; CDR3 protein: CASRPRGQGNYNEQFF
J gene: TRBJ1-3; V gene: TRBV14; CDR3 protein: CASSRGALGPYTIYF
J gene: TRBJ2-7; V gene: TRBV3-1; CDR3 protein: CASSQGSGTGREQYF
J gene: TRBJ1-1; V gene: TRBV4-2; CDR3 protein: CASSQDVAANTEAFF
J gene: TRBJ1-2; V gene: TRBV4-3; CDR3 protein: CASSQDLVVLDRGNYGYTF
J gene: TRBJ1-4; V gene: TRBV7-2; CDR3 protein: CASSFIGLGREKLFF
J gene: TRBJ2-1; V gene: TRBV9; CDR3 protein: CASSPGTLNNEQFF
J gene: TRBJ1-5; V gene: TRBV20-1; CDR3 protein: CSARDATGVQPQHF
J gene: TRBJ1-5; V gene: TRBV29-1; CDR3 protein: CSVADRGRQPQHF
J gene: TRBJ2-3; V gene: TRBV7-2; CDR3 protein: CASSLGLAGYTDTQYF
J gene: TRBJ1-5; V gene: TRBV6-7; CDR3 protein: CASRRNQPQHF
J gene: TRBJ2-2; V gene: TRBV20-1; CDR3 protein: CSATEGRFTGELFF
J gene: TRBJ2-1; V gene: TRBV29-1; CDR3 protein: CSVRFSSYNEQFF
J gene: TRBJ2-1; V gene: TRBV28; CDR3 protein: CASSIAGSYNEQFF
J gene: TRBJ2-1; V gene: TRBV6-2/TRBV6-3; CDR3 protein: CASSRVTDLNEQFF
J gene: TRBJ2-5; V gene: TRBV10-3; CDR3 protein: CAIRTGGQETQYF
J gene: TRBJ2-2; V gene: TRBV24-1; CDR3 protein: CATRAGGVAGELFF
J gene: TRBJ1-6; V gene: TRBV4-3; CDR3 protein: CASSQESGNSPLHF
J gene: TRBJ2-1; V gene: TRBV6-4; CDR3 protein: CASRAGTGSNEQFF
J gene: TRBJ2-7; V gene: TRBV20-1; CDR3 protein: CSARGWGARYEQYF
J gene: TRBJ2-3; V gene: TRBV4-3; CDR3 protein: CASSQDSRGRGDTQYF
J gene: TRBJ2-1; V gene: TRBV4-2; CDR3 protein: CASSQDRADYSGRSHNEQFF
J gene: TRBJ2-2; V gene: TRBV7-8; CDR3 protein: CASSLVELPGTGELFF
J gene: TRBJ2-7; V gene: TRBV12-3/TRBV12-4; CDR3 protein: CASTARVGGAYEQYF
J gene: TRBJ2-7; V gene: TRBV6-2/TRBV6-3; CDR3 protein: CASSYTRPDFAYEQYF
J gene: TRBJ2-3; V gene: TRBV6-5; CDR3 protein: CASSYIFERDTQYF
J gene: TRBJ2-7; V gene: TRBV7-2; CDR3 protein: CASSLDGRAYEQYF
J gene: TRBJ2-3; V gene: TRBV5-5; CDR3 protein: CASSLAPDNTDTQYF
J gene: TRBJ2-7; V gene: TRBV3-1; CDR3 protein: CASTYAGVSGVYF
J gene: TRBJ2-1; V gene: TRBV19; CDR3 protein: CASSIETSYNEQFF
J gene: TRBJ1-1; V gene: TRBV20-1; CDR3 protein: CSARDRGGSNTEAFF